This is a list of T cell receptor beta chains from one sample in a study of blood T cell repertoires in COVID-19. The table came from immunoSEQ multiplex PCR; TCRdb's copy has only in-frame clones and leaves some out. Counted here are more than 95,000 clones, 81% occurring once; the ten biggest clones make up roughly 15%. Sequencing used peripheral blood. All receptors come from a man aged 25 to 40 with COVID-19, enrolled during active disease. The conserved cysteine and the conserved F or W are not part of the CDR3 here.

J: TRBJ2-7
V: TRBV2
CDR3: ASATTGVFDEQY

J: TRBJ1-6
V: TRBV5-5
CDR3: ASSLRGGEGSPLH

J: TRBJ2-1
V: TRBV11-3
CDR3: ASSPGTSGVNEQF

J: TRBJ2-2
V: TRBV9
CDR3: ASSVGTSGNTGELF

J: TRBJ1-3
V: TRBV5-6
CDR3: ASSLGGNTIY

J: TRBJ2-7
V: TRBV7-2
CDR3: ASSPPPHAGDSYEQY

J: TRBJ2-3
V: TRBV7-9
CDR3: ASRTASGEADTQY

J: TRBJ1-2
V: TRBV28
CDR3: ASSLTGILVGYT

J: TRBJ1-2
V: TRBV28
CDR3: ASSPGQGAAGYT

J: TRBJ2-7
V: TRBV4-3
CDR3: ASSVSVTGANYEQY

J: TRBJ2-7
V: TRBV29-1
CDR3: SVDSTAGGTYEQY

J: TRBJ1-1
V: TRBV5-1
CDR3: ASSLMIGRRTDTEAF

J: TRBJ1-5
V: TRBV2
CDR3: ASTPDRARAQH

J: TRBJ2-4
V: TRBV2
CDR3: ASSLQGVVKNIQY

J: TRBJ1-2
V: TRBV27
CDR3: ASGDRIYGYT

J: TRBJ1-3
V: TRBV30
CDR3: AWNRVAGNTIY

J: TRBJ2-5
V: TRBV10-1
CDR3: ASSEGISGETQY

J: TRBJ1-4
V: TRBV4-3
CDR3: ASSQGQGIGEKLF

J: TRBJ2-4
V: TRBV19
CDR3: ASSIQGAKNIQY

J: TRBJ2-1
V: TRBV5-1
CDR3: ASSGTSGGIRDEQF

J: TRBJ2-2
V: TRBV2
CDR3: ARTSGENTGELF

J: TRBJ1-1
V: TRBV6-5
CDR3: ASNPGQGTEAF

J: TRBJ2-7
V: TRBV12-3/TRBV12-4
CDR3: ASSPSGSYEQY

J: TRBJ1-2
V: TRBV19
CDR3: ASSIGGNRNYGYT

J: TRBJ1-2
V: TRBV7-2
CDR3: ASSLWDSGYGYT

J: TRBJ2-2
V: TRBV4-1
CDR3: ASSQGGQGIPPPAGELF

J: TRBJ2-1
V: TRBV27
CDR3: ASSRLAPEQF

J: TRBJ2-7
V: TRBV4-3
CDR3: ASSQGQHYTYEQY

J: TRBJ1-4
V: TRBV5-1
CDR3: ASSFIGGPTTNEKLF

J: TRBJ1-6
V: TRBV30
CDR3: AWTYSSESPLH

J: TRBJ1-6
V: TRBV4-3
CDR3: ASSQDFTGGLNSPLH

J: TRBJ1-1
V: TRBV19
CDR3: ASSSPAGAITEAF

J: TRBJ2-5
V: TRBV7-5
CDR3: VRSFRNRGETQY